The T cell receptor beta chain under discussion was sequenced for a study of response to subunit inactivated influenza vaccine. Study-wide results and caveats: There was a suggestion from the authors that each seasonal influenza vaccination recruits few new T cells.

TCRdb passed the RT-PCR reads through MiXCR, listing each CDR3 protein once. Seen here are some 500,000 distinct CDR3 sequences, approximately 15% observed once, and the top ten hold roughly 3.1%. The germline V gene encodes CDR1 SNHLY and CDR2 FYNNEI. The CDR3 extends over 15 amino acids. Points on this clonotype: As yet, its antigen is unknown. Compared with germline, one end of the junction differs, possibly owing to a read error.

This sequence joins TRBV2 and TRBJ2-5; maybe TRBD1 (5 bases). Here the sequenced sample was CD4+ T cells sorted from PBMCs, taken less than 25 months after vaccination. This clonotype was obtained from a man in his fifties or sixties who received an inactivated influenza vaccine. The DNA of the CDR3 is TGTACCAGCAGTCTGGACACAGCGTACCAAGAGACCCAGTACTTC. Translated: CTSSLDTAYQETQYF.